This T cell receptor (beta chain) was observed in a study of post-analysis software for immune sequencing data. This clonotype was seen only a few times. Its antigen is undetermined. Overall study findings and caveats: Multiple sclerosis patients showed significantly lower normalized Chao1 diversity than controls did. F measure grouped same-batch samples tightly together.

Sequencing libraries made from TCR beta cDNA carried unique molecular identifiers. Between roughly 0.9 and 11 million T cells gave rise to some 490,000 cDNA molecules. One entry per CDR3 protein results from TCRdb running MiXCR on the PCR reads. This table has approximately 730,000 distinct CDR3 sequences, roughly 50% appearing once. The TCR sequence derives from a girl aged 5 to 17 with multiple sclerosis. Sequenced input: blood.

The CDR3 spells CSVDGTTSLQETQYF. The CDR3 DNA follows: TGCAGCGTTGATGGGACGACGTCCTTACAAGAGACCCAGTACTTC. The V call is TRBV29-1, the J call TRBJ2-5; D assignment may be TRBD1 or TRBD2 (5 bases each). Trimming stripped 3 bases from V and 2 bases from J, with 16 bases between. CDR1 and CDR2 (germline): SQVTM, ANQGSEA. This CDR3 has 15 residues.